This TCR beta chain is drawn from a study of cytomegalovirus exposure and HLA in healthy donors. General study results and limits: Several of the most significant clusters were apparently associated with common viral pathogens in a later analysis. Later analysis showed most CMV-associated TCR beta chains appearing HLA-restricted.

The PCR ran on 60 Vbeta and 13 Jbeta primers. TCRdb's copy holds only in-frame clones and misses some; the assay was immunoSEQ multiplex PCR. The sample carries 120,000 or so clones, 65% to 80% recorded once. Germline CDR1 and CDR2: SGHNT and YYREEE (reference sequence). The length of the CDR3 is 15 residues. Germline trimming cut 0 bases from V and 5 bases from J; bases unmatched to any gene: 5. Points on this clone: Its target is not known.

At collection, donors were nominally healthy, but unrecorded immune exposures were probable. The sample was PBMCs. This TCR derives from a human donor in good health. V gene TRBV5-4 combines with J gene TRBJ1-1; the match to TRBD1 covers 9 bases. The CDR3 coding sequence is TGTGCCAGCAGCTTGGTTACAGGGGGCATTACTGAAGCTTTCTTT. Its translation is CASSLVTGGITEAFF.